Sequencing of this TCR beta chain was carried out in a study of cytomegalovirus exposure and HLA in healthy donors. Whole-study findings and limits: Many donors shared some public TCRs, even though most TCR sequences were rare. The study designated roughly 160 TCR beta chains cytomegalovirus-associated. Among the CMV-associated chains, a few were confirmed in vitro as specific for CMV antigens.

Comments on this clone: Its target is unknown.

Germline V gene lookup returns CDR1 SGHDT and CDR2 YYEEEE. The CDR3 length is 13 residues. Between the trimmed V and J ends, which lost 4 bases and 1 base, there was a span of 8 bases. Assay used: immunoSEQ multiplex PCR; TCRdb lists only in-frame clones, some missing. Of about 70,000 clones listed, 85% to 95% are singletons. The sequenced sample was PBMCs. This TCR was recovered from a man aged 18 to 29 in good health and CMV-seropositive. J is TRBJ1-2 and V is TRBV5-6, with TRBD1 as a possible D gene (5 bases). CDR3 loop: CASSLDSNYGYTF. The CDR3 DNA reads as TGTGCCAGCAGCCTCGACAGTAACTATGGCTACACCTTC.